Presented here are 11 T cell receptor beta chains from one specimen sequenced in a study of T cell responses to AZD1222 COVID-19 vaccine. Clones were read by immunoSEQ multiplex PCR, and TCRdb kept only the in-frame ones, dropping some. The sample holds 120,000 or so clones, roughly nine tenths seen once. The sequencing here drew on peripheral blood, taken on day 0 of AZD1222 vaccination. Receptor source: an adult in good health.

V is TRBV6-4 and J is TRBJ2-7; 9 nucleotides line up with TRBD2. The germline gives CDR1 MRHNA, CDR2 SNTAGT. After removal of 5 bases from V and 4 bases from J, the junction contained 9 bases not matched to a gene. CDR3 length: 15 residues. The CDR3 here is CASSPSAGGEYEQYF. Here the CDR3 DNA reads TGTGCCAGCAGTCCTTCCGCGGGAGGGGAGTACGAGCAGTACTTC.

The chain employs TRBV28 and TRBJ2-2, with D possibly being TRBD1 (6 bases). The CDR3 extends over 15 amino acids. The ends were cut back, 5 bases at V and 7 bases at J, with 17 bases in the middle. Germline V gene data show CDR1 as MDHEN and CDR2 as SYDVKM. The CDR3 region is CASSPVGAGYGELFF. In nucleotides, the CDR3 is TGTGCCAGCAGTCCTGTGGGGGCAGGCTACGGGGAGCTGTTTTTT.

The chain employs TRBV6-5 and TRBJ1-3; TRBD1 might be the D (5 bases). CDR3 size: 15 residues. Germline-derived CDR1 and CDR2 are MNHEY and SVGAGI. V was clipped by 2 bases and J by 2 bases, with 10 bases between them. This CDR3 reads CASSYGGTAGNTIYF. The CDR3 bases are TGTGCCAGCAGTTACGGAGGGACTGCTGGAAACACCATATATTTT.

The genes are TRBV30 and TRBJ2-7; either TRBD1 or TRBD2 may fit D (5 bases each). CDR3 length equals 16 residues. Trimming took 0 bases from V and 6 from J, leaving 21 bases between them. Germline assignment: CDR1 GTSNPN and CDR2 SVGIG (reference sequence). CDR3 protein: CAWSVPAATVRGEQYF. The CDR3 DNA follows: TGTGCCTGGAGTGTACCCGCAGCGACCGTGAGGGGCGAGCAGTACTTC.

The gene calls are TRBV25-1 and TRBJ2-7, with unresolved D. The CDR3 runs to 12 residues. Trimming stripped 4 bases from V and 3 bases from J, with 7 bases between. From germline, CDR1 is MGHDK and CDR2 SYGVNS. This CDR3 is CASSALDYEQYF. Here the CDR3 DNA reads TGTGCCAGCAGTGCCCTTGACTACGAGCAGTACTTC.

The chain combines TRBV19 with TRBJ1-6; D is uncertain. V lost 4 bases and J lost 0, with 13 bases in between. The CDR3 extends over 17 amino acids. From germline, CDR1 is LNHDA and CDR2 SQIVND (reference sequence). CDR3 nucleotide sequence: TGTGCCAGTAGTACCGGACGGCCTAGCTCCTATAATTCACCCCTCCACTTT. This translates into CASSTGRPSSYNSPLHF.

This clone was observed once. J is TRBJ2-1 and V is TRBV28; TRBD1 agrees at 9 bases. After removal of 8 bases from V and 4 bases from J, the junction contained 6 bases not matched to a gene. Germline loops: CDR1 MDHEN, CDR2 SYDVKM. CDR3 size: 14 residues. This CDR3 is CASVPGQGYNEQFF. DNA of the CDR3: TGTGCCAGCGTACCGGGACAGGGATACAATGAGCAGTTCTTC.

The CDR3 DNA sequence: TGTGCCAGCAGCTCGGACAGATCCTACGAGCAGTACTTC. Amino acids: CASSSDRSYEQYF. The rearrangement links TRBV11-1 to TRBJ2-7, with D maybe TRBD1 (6 bases). Trimming stripped 4 bases from V and 1 base from J, with 8 bases between. The CDR3 consists of 13 residues. Germline V gene data show CDR1 as SGHAT and CDR2 as FQDESV (reference sequence).

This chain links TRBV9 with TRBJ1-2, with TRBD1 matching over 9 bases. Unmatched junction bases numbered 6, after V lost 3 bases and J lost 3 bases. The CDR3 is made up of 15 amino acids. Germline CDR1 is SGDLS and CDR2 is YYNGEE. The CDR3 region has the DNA TGTGCCAGCAGCGACCATTGGGACAGGGACTATGGCTACACCTTC. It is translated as CASSDHWDRDYGYTF.

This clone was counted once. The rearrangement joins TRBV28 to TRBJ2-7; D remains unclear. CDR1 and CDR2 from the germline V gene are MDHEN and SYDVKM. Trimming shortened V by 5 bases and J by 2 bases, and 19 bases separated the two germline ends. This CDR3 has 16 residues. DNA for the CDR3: TGTGCCAGCAGTCCCCCGCCCCAACGGAGCCCCTACGAGCAGTACTTC. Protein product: CASSPPPQRSPYEQYF.

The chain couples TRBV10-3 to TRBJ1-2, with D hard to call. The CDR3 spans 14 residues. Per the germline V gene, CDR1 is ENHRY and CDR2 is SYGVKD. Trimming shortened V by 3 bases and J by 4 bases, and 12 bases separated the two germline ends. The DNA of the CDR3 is TGTGCCATCAGTGATGAGGGCTCTAGCTATGGCTACACCTTC. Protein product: CAISDEGSSYGYTF.